Here is one TCR beta chain with its context. This clonotype was seen a single time. What antigen it recognizes has not been identified. Within one base of it there is no much larger clone, and no base qualities were kept. This entry is derived from a study of blood T cells in healthy people across ages (dated by TCRdb to the mid-2010s). Regarding the research as a whole: Template switching captured roughly one uniquely barcoded TCR beta cDNA molecule per two T cells in model experiments. To track age-related changes in TCR beta repertoire diversity, the study relied on deep sequencing normalized with unique cDNA molecular identifiers. The donors were split into four age groups: young (average about 15 years), middle-aged (39), aged (around 67) and long-lived (roughly 86). Donors of different ages were randomly distributed across sequencing lanes to avoid experimental bias. The study analyzed two additional independent replicas of 1 million unique cDNA reads from the same blood draw for two donors, one aged 18 to 29 and one aged 80 or older.

Compared with germline, V lacks 7 bases and J lacks 5 bases; bases without a gene match: 8. Inclusive of the bounding cysteine and phenylalanine, the CDR3 is 16 residues long. Only CDR3 DNA remains: 48 bases, in frame from the first base. The germline V gene yields WSHSY for CDR1 and SAAADI for CDR2. Paper-wide results and their limitations: The percentage of naive T cells measured by flow cytometry correlated strongly with observed TCR beta diversity. The CMV infection status of donors was not known, potentially confounding age-related changes in expanded clonotypes. Estimates of total diversity from one million sequenced T cells were regarded as lower bounds and underestimates. As age increased, observed TCR beta diversity per million T cells dropped in a roughly linear way, and a significant reduction was already evident by age about 40. Compared with the aged group, the long-lived group had more naive CD4+ T cells, fewer expanded clones and increased TCR diversity, a pattern suggesting age selection. Bulk unsorted PBMC profiling prevented conclusive comparison of naive and antigen-experienced compartments.

The donors were roughly 40 Caucasian individuals from Russia, aged about 6 to 100 years, who were systemically healthy. Approximately 9.3 milliliters of peripheral blood were collected from each donor into EDTA-treated Vacutainer tubes. Ficoll-Paque density-gradient centrifugation was used to isolate PBMCs, with at least 7 million per sample. Total RNA was extracted from PBMCs with Trizol reagent, with at least 6 micrograms obtained per sample. Naive CD45RAhigh/CD27high T cell percentages were measured by flow cytometry on a PBMC aliquot from every donor. The library was generated by 5' RACE. The second PCR ran for about 6 to 12 cycles and used a J-beta primer mix along with a sample-barcoded 5' primer. Each TCR beta cDNA molecule received a unique molecular identifier from a template-switch 5' adaptor carrying 12 random nucleotides. Each sample yielded at least 2.5 million CDR3-containing paired-end reads. The Mint cDNA synthesis kit, primed by a TRBC-specific oligonucleotide, was used to synthesize first-strand cDNA from all RNA. Following uracil-DNA glycosylase treatment, a first 18-cycle PCR with universal primers M1SS and BC2_uni_R was performed on all cDNA. For the original study's pipeline: Each sample was normalized by randomly selecting 1 million high-quality reads, each carrying a distinct molecular identifier. Reads sharing molecular identifiers were discarded rather than binned into consensus sequences. MiTCR, set to a Q25 quality threshold and the strictest error-elimination algorithm, was used for CDR3 identification, clonotype clustering and error correction. A nonparametric unseen species model with Euler transformation was used to estimate a lower bound on total TCR beta diversity. TCRdb passed the public sequencing reads through fastp at Q25 and MiXCR, retaining productive beta sequences. When rows share a CDR3 protein, they turn into one entry using the most common DNA and genes. TCRdb, not the original authors, processed these V and J calls. In all, the sample holds 1.5 million to 2 million distinct CDR3 sequences, and 39% of those were seen once. 23% of the sample rests with the top ten.

The TCR sequence derives from a human donor in good health. The sample consisted of blood. The receptor chain draws on TRBV10-2 and TRBJ2-6; 10 nucleotides in the junction match TRBD1. The CDR3 protein: CASTKDRGIRANVLTF. The nucleotide sequence is TGCGCCAGCACTAAGGACAGGGGGATAAGGGCCAACGTCCTGACTTTC.